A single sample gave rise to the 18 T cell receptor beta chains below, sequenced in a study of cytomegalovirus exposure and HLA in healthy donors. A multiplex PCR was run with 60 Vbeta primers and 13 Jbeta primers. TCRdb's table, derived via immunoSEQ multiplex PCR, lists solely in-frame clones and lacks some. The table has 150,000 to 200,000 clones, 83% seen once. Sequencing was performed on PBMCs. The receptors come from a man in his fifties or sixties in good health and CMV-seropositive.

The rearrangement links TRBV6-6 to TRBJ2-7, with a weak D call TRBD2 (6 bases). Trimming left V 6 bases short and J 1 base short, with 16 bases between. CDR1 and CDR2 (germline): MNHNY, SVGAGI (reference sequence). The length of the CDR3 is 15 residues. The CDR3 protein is CASSSNRDFSYEQYF. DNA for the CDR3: TGTGCCAGCAGCTCCAACCGGGACTTTTCCTACGAGCAGTACTTC.

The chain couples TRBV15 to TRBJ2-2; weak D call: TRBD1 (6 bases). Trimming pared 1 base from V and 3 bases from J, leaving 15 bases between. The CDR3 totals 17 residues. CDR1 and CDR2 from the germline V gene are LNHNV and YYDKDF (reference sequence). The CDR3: CATSRALGQFYTGELFF. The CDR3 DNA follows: TGTGCCACCAGCAGAGCTCTCGGACAGTTTTACACCGGGGAGCTGTTTTTT. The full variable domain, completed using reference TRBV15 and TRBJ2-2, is DAMVIQNPRYQVTQFGKPVTLSCSQTLNHNVMYWYQQKSSQAPKLLFHYYDKDFNNEADTPDNFQSRRPNTSFCFLDIRSPGLGDTAMYLCATSRALGQFYTGELFFGEGSRLTVL.

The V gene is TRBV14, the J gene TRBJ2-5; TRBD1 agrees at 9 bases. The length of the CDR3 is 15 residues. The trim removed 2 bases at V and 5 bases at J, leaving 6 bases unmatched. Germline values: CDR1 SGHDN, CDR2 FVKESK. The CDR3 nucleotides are TGTGCCAGCAGCCAATGGACAGGGGTATTGGAGACCCAGTACTTC. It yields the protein CASSQWTGVLETQYF.

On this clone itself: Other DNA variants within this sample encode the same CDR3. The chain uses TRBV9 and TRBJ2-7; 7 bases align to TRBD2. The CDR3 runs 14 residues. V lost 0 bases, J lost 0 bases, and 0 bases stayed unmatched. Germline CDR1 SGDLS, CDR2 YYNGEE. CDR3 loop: CASSVGGSSYEQYF. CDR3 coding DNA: TGTGCCAGCAGCGTAGGCGGGAGCTCCTACGAGCAGTACTTC.

CDR3 coding DNA: TGTGCCAGCACCGCGGGGGGGCCGACTCCCTACGAGCAGTACTTC. Translation gives CASTAGGPTPYEQYF. J is TRBJ2-7 and V is TRBV5-4; 9 nucleotides align to TRBD2. Germline V gives CDR1 SGHNT, CDR2 YYREEE (reference sequence). This CDR3 comprises 15 residues. The V segment lost 6 bases and the J segment 2 bases; nucleotides outside the gene matches: 9.

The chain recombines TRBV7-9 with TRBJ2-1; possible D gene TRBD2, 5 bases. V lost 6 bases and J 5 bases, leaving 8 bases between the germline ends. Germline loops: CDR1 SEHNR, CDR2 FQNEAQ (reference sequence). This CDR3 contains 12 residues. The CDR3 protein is CASSRGNNEQFF. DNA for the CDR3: TGTGCCAGCAGTCGGGGAAACAATGAGCAGTTCTTC.

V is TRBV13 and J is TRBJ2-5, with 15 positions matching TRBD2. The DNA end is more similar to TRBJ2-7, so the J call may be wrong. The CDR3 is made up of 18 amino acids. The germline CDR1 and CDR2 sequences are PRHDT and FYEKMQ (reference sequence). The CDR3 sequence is CASSSTGWTSGGVYEQYF. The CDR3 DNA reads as TGTGCCAGCAGCTCCACAGGTTGGACTAGCGGGGGGGTGTACGAGCAGTACTTC.

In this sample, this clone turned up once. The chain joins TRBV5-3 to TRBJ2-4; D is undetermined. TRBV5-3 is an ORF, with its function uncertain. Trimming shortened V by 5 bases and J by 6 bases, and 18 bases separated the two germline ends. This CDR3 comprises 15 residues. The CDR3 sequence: CARRRFEVPRNIQYF. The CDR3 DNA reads TGTGCCAGAAGGCGTTTTGAGGTACCGAGAAACATTCAGTACTTC.

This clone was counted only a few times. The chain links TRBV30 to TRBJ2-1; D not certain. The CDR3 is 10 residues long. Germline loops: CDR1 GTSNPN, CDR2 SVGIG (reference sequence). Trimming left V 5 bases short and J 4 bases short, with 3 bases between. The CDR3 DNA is TGTGCCTGGGCGTACAATGAGCAGTTCTTC. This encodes CAWAYNEQFF.

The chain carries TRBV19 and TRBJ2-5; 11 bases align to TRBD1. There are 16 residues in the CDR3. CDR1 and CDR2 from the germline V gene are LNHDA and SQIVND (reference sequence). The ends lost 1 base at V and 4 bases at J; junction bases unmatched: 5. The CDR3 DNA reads TGTGCCAGTAGTATAGGCCGGGACAGGGGGGTAGAGACCCAGTACTTC. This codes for CASSIGRDRGVETQYF.

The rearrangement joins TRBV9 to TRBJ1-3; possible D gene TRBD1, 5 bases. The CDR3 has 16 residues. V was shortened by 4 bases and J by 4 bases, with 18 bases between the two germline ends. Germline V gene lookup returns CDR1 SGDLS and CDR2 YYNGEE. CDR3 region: CASSRLQGVAGNTIYF. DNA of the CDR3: TGTGCCAGCAGCCGTCTCCAAGGGGTGGCCGGAAACACCATATATTTT.

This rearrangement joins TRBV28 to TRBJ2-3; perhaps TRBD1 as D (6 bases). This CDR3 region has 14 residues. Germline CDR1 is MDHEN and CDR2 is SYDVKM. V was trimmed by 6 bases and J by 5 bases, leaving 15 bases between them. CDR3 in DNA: TGTGCCAGCAGCGCGTGGGGGCCACAAGATACGCAGTATTTT. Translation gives CASSAWGPQDTQYF. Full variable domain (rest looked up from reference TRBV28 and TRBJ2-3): DVKVTQSSRYLVKRTGEKVFLECVQDMDHENMFWYRQDPGLGLRLIYFSYDVKMKEKGDIPEGYSVSREKKERFSLILESASTNQTSMYLCASSAWGPQDTQYFGPGTRLTVL.

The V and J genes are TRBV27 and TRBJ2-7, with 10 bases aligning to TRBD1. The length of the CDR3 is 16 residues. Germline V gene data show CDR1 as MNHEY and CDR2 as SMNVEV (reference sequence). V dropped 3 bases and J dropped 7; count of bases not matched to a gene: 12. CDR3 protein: CASSFLEPGQGSEQYF. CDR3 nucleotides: TGTGCCAGCAGTTTCCTAGAACCGGGACAGGGGAGTGAGCAGTACTTC.

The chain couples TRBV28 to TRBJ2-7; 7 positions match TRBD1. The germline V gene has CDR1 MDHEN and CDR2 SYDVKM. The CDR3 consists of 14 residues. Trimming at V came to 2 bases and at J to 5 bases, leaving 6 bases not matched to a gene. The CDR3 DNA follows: TGTGCCAGCAGTTTACCCGGGACAGCTAACGAGCAGTACTTC. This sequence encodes CASSLPGTANEQYF.

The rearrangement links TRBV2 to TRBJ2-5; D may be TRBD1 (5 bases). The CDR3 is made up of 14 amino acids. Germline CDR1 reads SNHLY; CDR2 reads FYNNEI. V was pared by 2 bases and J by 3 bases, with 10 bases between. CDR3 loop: CASSERGLEETQYF. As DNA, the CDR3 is TGTGCCAGCAGTGAAAGGGGTCTGGAAGAGACCCAGTACTTC. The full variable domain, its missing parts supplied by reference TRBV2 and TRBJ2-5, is EPEVTQTPSHQVTQMGQEVILRCVPISNHLYFYWYRQILGQKVEFLVSFYNNEISEKSEIFDDQFSVERPDGSNFTLKIRSTKLEDSAMYFCASSERGLEETQYFGPGTRLLVL.

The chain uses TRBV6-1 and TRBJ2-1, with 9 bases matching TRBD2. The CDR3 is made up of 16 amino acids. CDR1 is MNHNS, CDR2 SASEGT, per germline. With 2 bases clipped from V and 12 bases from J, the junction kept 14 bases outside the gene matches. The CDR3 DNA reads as TGTGCCAGCAGTGAACGGGCAGGACTAGCGACCTCAGGGCAGTTCTTC. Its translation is CASSERAGLATSGQFF.

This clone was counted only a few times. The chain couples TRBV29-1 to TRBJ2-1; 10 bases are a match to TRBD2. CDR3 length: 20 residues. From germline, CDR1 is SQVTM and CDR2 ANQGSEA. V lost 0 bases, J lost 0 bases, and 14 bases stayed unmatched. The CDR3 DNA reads TGCAGCGTTGAAGATCTGGCAGGGAGGCTAGCGGGGGCCTCCTACAATGAGCAGTTCTTC. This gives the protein CSVEDLAGRLAGASYNEQFF.

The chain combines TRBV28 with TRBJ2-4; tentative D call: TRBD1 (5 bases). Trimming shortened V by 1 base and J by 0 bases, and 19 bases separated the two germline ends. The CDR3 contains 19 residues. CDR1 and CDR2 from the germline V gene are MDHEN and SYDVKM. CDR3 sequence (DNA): TGTGCCAGCAGTTTATTGACAGCTTTAGAGGCTCCAGCCAAAAACATTCAGTACTTC. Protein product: CASSLLTALEAPAKNIQYF. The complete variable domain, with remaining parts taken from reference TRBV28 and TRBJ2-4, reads DVKVTQSSRYLVKRTGEKVFLECVQDMDHENMFWYRQDPGLGLRLIYFSYDVKMKEKGDIPEGYSVSREKKERFSLILESASTNQTSMYLCASSLLTALEAPAKNIQYFGAGTRLSVL.